The subject of this entry is one T cell receptor beta chain. The data derive from a study of blood T cell repertoires in COVID-19. The overall study: The United States, Italy and Spain supplied acute and convalescent COVID-19 samples. T cells, B-cell-depleted T cells, or PBMCs supplied cDNA or gDNA.

The data were produced by immunoSEQ multiplex PCR, yet TCRdb's version contains in-frame clones alone and is incomplete. The table records over 30,000 clones, 70% to 90% of them present only once. This CDR3 has 15 amino acids. The junction had 0 bases not matched to a gene; V was cut back by 1 base and J by 2 bases. The germline V gene encodes CDR1 SGHVS and CDR2 FNYEAQ. The chain joins TRBV7-6 to TRBJ2-2; 8 positions agree with TRBD2. The sample comprised peripheral blood. The receptor was isolated from a human donor in a cohort sampled during active COVID-19. The CDR3: CASSLGTSNTGELFF. DNA for the CDR3: TGTGCCAGCAGCTTAGGGACTAGCAACACCGGGGAGCTGTTTTTT.